A few counts support the clone carrying this TCR beta chain. The antigen is not known. The sample is drawn from a study of T cell repertoires in cytomegalovirus infection. Each CDR3 protein is one row after TCRdb ran MiXCR on the reads. The sample carries some 700,000 distinct CDR3 sequences, about 33% recorded once. Trimming shortened V by 2 bases and J by 4 bases, and 8 bases separated the two germline ends. This CDR3 contains 13 residues. The germline V gene encodes CDR1 MNHNS and CDR2 SASEGT. Whole-study findings and limits: There were HLA-C-restricted CMV-specific TCR beta clonotypes dominating the ex vivo response.

The sequences come from cultured PBMCs, collected from culture after CMV antigen stimulation. The chain recombines TRBV6-1 with TRBJ1-2; D remains unclear. The sequence was collected from a human donor in good health (CMV status not recorded). Some clones in this sample may be carry-over from other donors' samples. In nucleotides, the CDR3 is TGTGCCAGCAGTGAAATGCACCCCTATGGCTACACCTTC. Translated: CASSEMHPYGYTF.